A single sample is the source of the 29 T cell receptor beta chains below, sequenced in a study of cytomegalovirus exposure and HLA in healthy donors (dated by TCRdb to 2016 to 2017). Libraries were built with the immunoSEQ multiplex PCR assay. A mixture of 60 forward primers for TCR Vbeta segments and 13 reverse primers for TCR Jbeta segments was used in the multiplex PCR. Drawn from immuneACCESS, this table holds only the in-frame rearrangements with V and J called that TCRdb kept. Clones are partly lost; checked studies trace under half to an unresolved V gene and leave the rest unexplained. The sample records fewer than 200,000 clones, roughly 70% of which are singletons. The biggest ten clones account for approximately 3% of the sample. The sample taken for sequencing was PBMCs. These TCRs come from a woman aged 25 to 39 in good health and CMV-seronegative.

In regard to this clone: At one of its ends the junction is not consistent with the germline gene, which may arise from a read error. J is TRBJ2-7 and V is TRBV7-9; 9 bases match TRBD2. Germline-derived CDR1 and CDR2 are SEHNR and FQNEAQ (reference sequence). The CDR3 covers 16 residues. DNA for the CDR3: TGTTCCAGCAGCAAAATAGCGGGGGCGTTCTCCTACGAGCAGTACTTC. Its translation is CSSSKIAGAFSYEQYF.

The V gene is TRBV5-5, the J gene TRBJ2-7; D possibly corresponds to TRBD2 (6 bases). The CDR3 loop spans 16 amino acids. V lost 0 bases and J lost 6, with 19 bases in between. The germline V gene has CDR1 SGHKS and CDR2 YYEKEE (reference sequence). The CDR3 DNA follows: TGTGCCAGCAGCTTGGGGCACTTGCGCGGGGTTTTCGAGCAGTACTTC. This encodes CASSLGHLRGVFEQYF. Using reference TRBV5-5 and TRBJ2-7 for the parts outside the CDR3, the full variable domain is DAGVTQSPTHLIKTRGQQVTLRCSPISGHKSVSWYQQVLGQGPQFIFQYYEKEERGRGNFPDRFSARQFPNYSSELNVNALLLGDSALYLCASSLGHLRGVFEQYFGPGTRLTVT.

The rearrangement links TRBV5-6 to TRBJ1-5, with D tentatively TRBD1 (6 bases). This CDR3 is 15 amino acids long. V lost 3 bases and J 7 bases, leaving 17 bases between the germline ends. Germline V lookup: CDR1 SGHDT, CDR2 YYEEEE. The CDR3, as DNA: TGTGCCAGCAGCTCTACAGGGAAAGTCCGCCAGCCCCAGCATTTT. This encodes CASSSTGKVRQPQHF.

This clone was seen just once. The J gene is TRBJ2-1, the V gene TRBV7-3, with a tentative D call TRBD1 (5 bases). The CDR3 is 15 amino acids. The germline gives CDR1 SGHTA, CDR2 FQGTGA. The V end lost 5 bases, the J end lost 4 bases, and 15 bases lay between the germline ends. CDR3 coding DNA: TGTGCCAGCAGCGCAAAGGTAGGGGCGTACAATGAGCAGTTCTTC. Encoded protein: CASSAKVGAYNEQFF.

The rearrangement uses TRBV7-2 and TRBJ1-1; D is perhaps TRBD1 (5 bases). V was clipped by 2 bases and J by 4 bases, with 14 bases between them. CDR3 length: 15 amino acids. Germline CDR1 SGHTA, CDR2 FQGNSA. Written as DNA, the CDR3 is TGTGCCAGCAGCTTATTGGACCGGAGGGGCACTGAAGCTTTCTTT. Translation gives CASSLLDRRGTEAFF.

V is TRBV7-9 and J is TRBJ1-2; TRBD1 matches 8 bases. CDR3 length: 14 residues. V shed 1 base and J 7 bases; nucleotides not matched to a gene: 5. Germline CDR1 reads SEHNR; CDR2 reads FQNEAQ (reference sequence). The CDR3 sequence: CASSLVAGGSGYTF. For the CDR3, the DNA is TGTGCCAGCAGCTTAGTAGCAGGGGGCAGTGGCTACACCTTC.

This chain connects TRBV7-3 to TRBJ2-4, with TRBD1 matching over 7 bases. Germline CDR1 and CDR2: SGHTA and FQGTGA. J was trimmed by 3 bases and V by 2 bases; bases with no gene match: 7. CDR3 length: 16 amino acids. This CDR3 is CASSLETGWDKNIQYF. The DNA of the CDR3 is TGTGCCAGCAGCTTAGAGACAGGGTGGGACAAAAACATTCAGTACTTC.

This chain links TRBV6-1 with TRBJ1-5, with TRBD1 matching over 8 bases. This CDR3 comprises 14 residues. V dropped 3 bases and J dropped 6; count of bases not matched to a gene: 4. In germline, CDR1 is MNHNS, CDR2 SASEGT. CDR3 nucleotides: TGTGCCAGCAGTGAGGACAGGGTAGGTCAGCCCCAGCATTTT. Protein sequence: CASSEDRVGQPQHF.

This clone has a handful of counts. The chain carries TRBV5-4 and TRBJ2-4; possible D gene TRBD1, 6 bases. The length of the CDR3 is 14 residues. Trimming removed 4 bases at V and 9 bases at J, with 17 bases between. Germline-derived CDR1 and CDR2 are SGHNT and YYREEE (reference sequence). The DNA of the CDR3 is TGTGCCAGCAGCCCATCTACAGGGTATAGCATTCAGTACTTC. Translated: CASSPSTGYSIQYF.

The genes are TRBV7-9 and TRBJ1-1; the D gene is possibly TRBD1 (6 bases). This CDR3 comprises 16 residues. CDR1 and CDR2 (germline): SEHNR, FQNEAQ (reference sequence). V dropped 5 bases and J dropped 0 bases, with 16 bases sitting between them. CDR3 sequence (DNA): TGTGCCAGCAGCCCTCCGGTGGGGGGGCTGAACACTGAAGCTTTCTTT. Translated: CASSPPVGGLNTEAFF.

The gene calls are TRBV25-1 and TRBJ1-1; maybe TRBD1 (6 bases). The CDR3 consists of 13 residues. V was clipped by 8 bases and J by 5 bases, with 15 bases between them. Germline-derived CDR1 and CDR2 are MGHDK and SYGVNS. In nucleotides, the CDR3 is TGTGCCAGCTCCCTTACAGGGCGGACTGAAGCTTTCTTT. Translating it yields CASSLTGRTEAFF.

Points on this clone: Other DNA sequences within the sample encode an identical CDR3. CDR3 in amino acids: CSATGGDRGPYEQYF. CDR3 DNA sequence: TGCAGCGCTACCGGGGGGGACAGGGGACCCTACGAGCAGTACTTC. The chain employs TRBV29-1 and TRBJ2-7; 10 bases fit TRBD1. The CDR3 has 15 amino acids. The germline gives CDR1 SQVTM, CDR2 ANQGSEA. V gave up 7 bases and J gave up 2 bases; unmatched junction bases: 11.

CDR3 protein: CASSRLAGTYNEQFF. The CDR3, as DNA: TGTGCCAGCAGCCGACTAGCGGGGACCTACAATGAGCAGTTCTTC. This chain joins TRBV11-1 and TRBJ2-1, with TRBD2 identical over 11 bases. Germline V lookup: CDR1 SGHAT, CDR2 FQDESV (reference sequence). This CDR3 region has 15 residues. V dropped 5 bases and J dropped 2; count of bases not matched to a gene: 2.

CDR3 residues: CASGRQGFSHEQYF. The CDR3, as DNA: TGTGCCAGCGGTAGACAGGGATTCTCGCACGAGCAGTACTTC. The V call is TRBV5-6, the J call TRBJ2-7, with TRBD1 matching 7 bases. Germline V CDR1 and CDR2: SGHDT, YYEEEE. V shed 7 bases, J shed 5 bases, and the junction held 12 bases outside the gene matches. CDR3 size: 14 residues.

This chain uses TRBV28 with TRBJ2-7; 8 bases are shared with TRBD2. This CDR3 region has 16 residues. Per the germline V gene, CDR1 is MDHEN and CDR2 is SYDVKM. Trimming took 5 bases from V and 0 from J; bases not matched to a gene: 9. DNA for the CDR3: TGTGCCAGCAGTGTGATAGCTCTAGCGGGCTCCTACGAGCAGTACTTC. Protein product: CASSVIALAGSYEQYF.

This chain links TRBV15 with TRBJ1-6; 7 bases fit TRBD1. Germline V gives CDR1 LNHNV, CDR2 YYDKDF (reference sequence). J lost 7 bases, V lost 5 bases, and 14 bases had no gene match. The CDR3 is 17 residues long. CDR3 amino acids: CATSSPRGQVKNSPLHF. The CDR3 nucleotides read TGTGCCACCAGCTCACCAAGGGGGCAGGTGAAGAATTCACCCCTCCACTTT.

This clone was recorded a few times. The chain recombines TRBV11-1 with TRBJ2-7; TRBD1 matches at 8 bases. J was trimmed by 6 bases and V by 3 bases; bases with no gene match: 1. Germline assignment: CDR1 SGHAT and CDR2 FQDESV (reference sequence). The CDR3 runs to 12 residues. This CDR3 is CASSFTGGEQYF. The CDR3 bases are TGTGCCAGCAGCTTCACAGGGGGCGAGCAGTACTTC.

This chain uses TRBV28 with TRBJ1-4, with D possibly TRBD1 on 6 matching bases. This CDR3 contains 13 residues. In germline, CDR1 is MDHEN, CDR2 SYDVKM. Trimming left V 5 bases short and J 16 bases short, with 20 bases between. The CDR3 DNA is TGTGCCAGCAGTAGGACAGCCCTCGACTCTTGGTTTTTT. It encodes CASSRTALDSWFF.

This chain joins TRBV9 and TRBJ2-1; weak D call: TRBD2 (6 bases). The CDR3 is 16 residues long. V lost 3 bases and J lost 2, with 15 bases in between. CDR1 is SGDLS, CDR2 YYNGEE, per germline. The CDR3 coding sequence is TGTGCCAGCAGCGCCACCGGGACTCCCACCTACAATGAGCAGTTCTTC. Amino acids: CASSATGTPTYNEQFF.

The table lists this clone with a few counts. The chain combines TRBV5-5 with TRBJ1-1; D is unclear. The CDR3 is 12 amino acids. V lost 2 bases and J lost 6, with 8 bases in between. The germline CDR1 and CDR2 sequences are SGHKS and YYEKEE (reference sequence). In DNA, the CDR3 is TGTGCCAGCAGCTTTGGAGTTGCTGAAGCTTTCTTT. It specifies CASSFGVAEAFF. The entire variable domain, with the rest obtained from reference TRBV5-5 and TRBJ1-1, is as follows: DAGVTQSPTHLIKTRGQQVTLRCSPISGHKSVSWYQQVLGQGPQFIFQYYEKEERGRGNFPDRFSARQFPNYSSELNVNALLLGDSALYLCASSFGVAEAFFGQGTRLTVV.

This clone has a handful of counts. This rearrangement joins TRBV5-4 to TRBJ2-1; D remains unclear. CDR1 SGHNT and CDR2 YYREEE come from the germline V gene (reference sequence). The V gene lost 0 bases and the J gene lost 4 bases, with 5 bases spanning the gap. The CDR3 is 13 residues long. Written as DNA, the CDR3 is TGTGCCAGCAGCTTGGAAACTTACAATGAGCAGTTCTTC. Translating it yields CASSLETYNEQFF.

A few counts support this clone. The V and J genes are TRBV28 and TRBJ2-1; 7 nucleotides align to TRBD2. Germline V gene data show CDR1 as MDHEN and CDR2 as SYDVKM. This CDR3 spans 14 amino acids. V gave up 6 bases and J gave up 8 bases; unmatched junction bases: 10. The CDR3 is CASRPPGLRDEQFF. The DNA of the CDR3 is TGTGCCAGCAGACCACCGGGACTACGGGATGAGCAGTTCTTC.

The V and J genes are TRBV5-6 and TRBJ1-4; 7 bases are a match to TRBD1. The CDR3 totals 17 residues. Trimming at V came to 2 bases and at J to 7 bases, leaving 14 bases not matched to a gene. Germline CDR1 is SGHDT and CDR2 is YYEEEE. CDR3 DNA: TGTGCCAGCAGCTTCGAAGCCCTCAGGGGGGCTGGTGAAAAACTGTTTTTT. Translated, it gives CASSFEALRGAGEKLFF.

V gene TRBV7-3 combines with J gene TRBJ1-2; TRBD1 is a possible D gene (5 bases). The CDR3 runs 15 residues. Trimming took off 4 bases at V and 7 bases at J, with 19 bases between the two ends. Germline V lookup: CDR1 SGHTA, CDR2 FQGTGA. In DNA, the CDR3 is TGTGCCAGCAGCTCATCTCGGGGGGAAGTCGCTGGCTACACCTTC. This sequence encodes CASSSSRGEVAGYTF.

The genes are TRBV19 and TRBJ2-7, with 8 bases aligning to TRBD2. The CDR3 contains 17 residues. J was trimmed by 6 bases and V by 3 bases; bases with no gene match: 16. Per germline, CDR1 LNHDA and CDR2 SQIVND (reference sequence). The CDR3 region is CASSIFAGGGSMAEQYF. Here the CDR3 DNA reads TGTGCCAGTAGTATCTTTGCGGGAGGTGGGTCAATGGCCGAGCAGTACTTC.

The J gene is TRBJ1-1, the V gene TRBV7-9, with D unresolved. This CDR3 comprises 11 residues. Germline-derived CDR1 and CDR2 are SEHNR and FQNEAQ (reference sequence). Trimming stripped 3 bases from V and 7 bases from J, with 6 bases between. The DNA of the CDR3 is TGTGCCAGCAGCTTGACGGGTGAAGCTTTCTTT. As protein: CASSLTGEAFF.

In its sample, this clone was seen a few times. The CDR3 protein is CATSRDRRDTQYF. DNA for the CDR3: TGTGCCACCAGCAGAGACCGGAGGGATACGCAGTATTTT. The chain recombines TRBV15 with TRBJ2-3; perhaps TRBD2 as D (5 bases). The CDR3 consists of 13 residues. V was trimmed by 0 bases and J by 6 bases, leaving 7 bases between them. Germline V CDR1 and CDR2: LNHNV, YYDKDF (reference sequence).

CDR3 nucleotide sequence: TGTGCCAGCAGTGCCCTCGACAGCTACGAGCAGTACTTC. Residues: CASSALDSYEQYF. This chain connects TRBV25-1 to TRBJ2-7; possible D gene TRBD1, 5 bases. Trimming pared 4 bases from V and 3 bases from J, leaving 10 bases between. The CDR3 is 13 amino acids. From germline, CDR1 is MGHDK and CDR2 SYGVNS.

J is TRBJ2-5 and V is TRBV6-5; maybe TRBD1 (6 bases). V was pared by 2 bases and J by 2 bases, with 9 bases between. Germline V CDR1 and CDR2: MNHEY, SVGAGI. This CDR3 has 14 residues. The CDR3 sequence is CASSYLDRQETQYF. The CDR3 nucleotides are TGTGCCAGCAGTTACCTTGACAGGCAAGAGACCCAGTACTTC.